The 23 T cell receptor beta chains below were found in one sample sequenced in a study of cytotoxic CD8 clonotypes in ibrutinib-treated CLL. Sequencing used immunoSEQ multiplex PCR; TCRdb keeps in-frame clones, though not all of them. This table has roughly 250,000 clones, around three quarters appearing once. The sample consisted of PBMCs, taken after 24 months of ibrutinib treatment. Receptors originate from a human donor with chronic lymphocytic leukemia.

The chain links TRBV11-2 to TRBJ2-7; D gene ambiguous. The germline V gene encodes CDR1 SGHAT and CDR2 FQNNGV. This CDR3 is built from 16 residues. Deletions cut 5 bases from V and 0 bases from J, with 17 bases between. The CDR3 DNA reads TGTGCCAGCAGCCGGCTGGATGAGGAGAGCTCCTACGAGCAGTACTTC. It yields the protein CASSRLDEESSYEQYF.

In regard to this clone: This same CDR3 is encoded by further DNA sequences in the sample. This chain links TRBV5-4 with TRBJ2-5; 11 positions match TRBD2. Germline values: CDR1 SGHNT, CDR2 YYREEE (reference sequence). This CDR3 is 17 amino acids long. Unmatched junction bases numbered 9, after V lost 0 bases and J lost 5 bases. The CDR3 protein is CASSLGLAGRDPETQYF. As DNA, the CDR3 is TGTGCCAGCAGCTTGGGACTAGCGGGACGCGACCCGGAGACCCAGTACTTC.

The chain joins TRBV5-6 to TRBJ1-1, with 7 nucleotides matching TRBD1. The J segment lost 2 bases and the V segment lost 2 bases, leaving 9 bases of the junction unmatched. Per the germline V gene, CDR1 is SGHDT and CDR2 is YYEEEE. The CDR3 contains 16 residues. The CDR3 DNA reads TGTGCCAGCAGCTTTTTGACAGGGTTGGGCAACACTGAAGCTTTCTTT. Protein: CASSFLTGLGNTEAFF.

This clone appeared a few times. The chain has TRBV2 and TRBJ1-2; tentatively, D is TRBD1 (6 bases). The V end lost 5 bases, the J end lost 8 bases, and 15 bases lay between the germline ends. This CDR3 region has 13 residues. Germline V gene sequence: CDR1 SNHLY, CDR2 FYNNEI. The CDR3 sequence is CASSSGTIAGYTF. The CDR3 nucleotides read TGTGCCAGCAGTTCCGGGACAATCGCCGGCTACACCTTC.

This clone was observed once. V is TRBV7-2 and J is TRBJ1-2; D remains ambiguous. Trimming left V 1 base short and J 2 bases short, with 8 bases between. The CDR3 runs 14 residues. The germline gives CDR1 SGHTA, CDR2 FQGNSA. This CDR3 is CASSLGAENYGYTF. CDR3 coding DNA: TGTGCCAGCAGCTTAGGTGCGGAGAACTATGGCTACACCTTC. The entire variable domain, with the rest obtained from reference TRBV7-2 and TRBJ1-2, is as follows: GAGVSQSPSNKVTEKGKDVELRCDPISGHTALYWYRQSLGQGLEFLIYFQGNSAPDKSGLPSDRFSAERTGGSVSTLTIQRTQQEDSAVYLCASSLGAENYGYTFGSGTRLTVV.

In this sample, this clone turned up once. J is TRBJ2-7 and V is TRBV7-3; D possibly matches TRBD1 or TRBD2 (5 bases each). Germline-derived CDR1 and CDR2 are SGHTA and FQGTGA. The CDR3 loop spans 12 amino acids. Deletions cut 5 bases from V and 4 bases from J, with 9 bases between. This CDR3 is CASSRDGYEQYF. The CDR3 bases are TGTGCCAGCAGCCGGGACGGTTACGAGCAGTACTTC.

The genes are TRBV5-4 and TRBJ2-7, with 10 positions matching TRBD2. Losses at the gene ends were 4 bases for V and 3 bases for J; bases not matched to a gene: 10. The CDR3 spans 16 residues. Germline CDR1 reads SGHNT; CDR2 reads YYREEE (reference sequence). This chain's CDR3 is CASSDGTSGKVYEQYF. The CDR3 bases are TGTGCCAGCAGCGACGGCACTAGCGGGAAGGTCTACGAGCAGTACTTC.

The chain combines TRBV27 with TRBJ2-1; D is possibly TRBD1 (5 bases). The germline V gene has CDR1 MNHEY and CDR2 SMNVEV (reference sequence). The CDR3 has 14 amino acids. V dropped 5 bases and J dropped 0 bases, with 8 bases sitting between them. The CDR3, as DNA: TGTGCCAGCAGTAGACAGATCTCCTACAATGAGCAGTTCTTC. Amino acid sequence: CASSRQISYNEQFF.

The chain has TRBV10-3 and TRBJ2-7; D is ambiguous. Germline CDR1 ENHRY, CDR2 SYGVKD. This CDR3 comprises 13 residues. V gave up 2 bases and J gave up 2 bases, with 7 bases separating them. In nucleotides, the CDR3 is TGTGCCATCAGTGAGCCTGGTACCTACGAGCAGTACTTC. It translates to CAISEPGTYEQYF.

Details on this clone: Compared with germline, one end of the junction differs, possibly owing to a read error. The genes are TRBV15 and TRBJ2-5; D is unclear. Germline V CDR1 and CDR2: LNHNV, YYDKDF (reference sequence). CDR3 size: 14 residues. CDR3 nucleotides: TGTGCCACCAGCAGAGATATGGCCCAAGGGACCCAGTACTTC. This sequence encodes CATSRDMAQGTQYF.

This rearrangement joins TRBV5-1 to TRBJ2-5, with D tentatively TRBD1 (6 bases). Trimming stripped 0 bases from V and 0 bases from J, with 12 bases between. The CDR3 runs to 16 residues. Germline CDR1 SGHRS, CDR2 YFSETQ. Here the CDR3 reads CASSLATGLYQETQYF. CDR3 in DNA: TGCGCCAGCAGCTTGGCGACAGGACTGTACCAAGAGACCCAGTACTTC.

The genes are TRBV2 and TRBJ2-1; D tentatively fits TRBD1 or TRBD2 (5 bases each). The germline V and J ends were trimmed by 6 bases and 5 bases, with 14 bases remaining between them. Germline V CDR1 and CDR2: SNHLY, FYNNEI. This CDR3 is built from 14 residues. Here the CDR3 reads CASRLPRDHNEQFF. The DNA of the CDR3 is TGTGCCAGCAGGTTGCCCCGGGACCACAATGAGCAGTTCTTC.

DNA of the CDR3: TGCGCCAGCAGCTTGGTACTAGCTGACAATGAGCAGTTCTTC. Protein: CASSLVLADNEQFF. This chain joins TRBV5-1 and TRBJ2-1; possibly TRBD2 for D (6 bases). The CDR3 totals 14 residues. The V gene lost 0 bases and the J gene lost 5 bases, with 9 bases spanning the gap. Looked up from germline, CDR1 is SGHRS and CDR2 is YFSETQ.

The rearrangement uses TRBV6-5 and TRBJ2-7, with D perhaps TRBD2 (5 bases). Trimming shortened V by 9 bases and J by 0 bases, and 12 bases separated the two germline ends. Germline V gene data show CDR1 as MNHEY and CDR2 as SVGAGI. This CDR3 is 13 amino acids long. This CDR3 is CASMGRSSYEQYF. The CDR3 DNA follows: TGTGCCAGTATGGGGAGAAGCTCCTACGAGCAGTACTTC.

CDR3 loop: CASSLRTGLASYNEQFF. CDR3 sequence (DNA): TGTGCCAGCAGCTTAAGGACTGGACTAGCTTCCTACAATGAGCAGTTCTTC. The chain is built from TRBV7-3 and TRBJ2-1; 8 positions agree with TRBD2. Per the germline V gene, CDR1 is SGHTA and CDR2 is FQGTGA. The CDR3 is 17 amino acids. Trimming removed 1 base from V and 1 base from J; junction bases left unmatched: 6.

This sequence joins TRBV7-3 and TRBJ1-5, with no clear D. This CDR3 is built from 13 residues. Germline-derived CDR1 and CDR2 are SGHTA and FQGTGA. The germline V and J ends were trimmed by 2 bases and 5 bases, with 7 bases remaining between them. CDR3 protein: CASSLGPDQPQHF. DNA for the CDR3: TGTGCCAGCAGCTTAGGTCCGGATCAGCCCCAGCATTTT.

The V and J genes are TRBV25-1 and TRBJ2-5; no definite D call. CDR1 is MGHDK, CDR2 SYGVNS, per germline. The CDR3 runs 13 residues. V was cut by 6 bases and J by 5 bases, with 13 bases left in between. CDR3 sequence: CASRDEVRETQYF. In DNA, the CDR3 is TGTGCCAGCAGAGACGAGGTGAGGGAGACCCAGTACTTC.

CDR3 sequence reads: CASSEVGTGEYGYTF. Here the CDR3 DNA reads TGTGCCAGCAGTGAAGTAGGGACAGGGGAATATGGCTACACCTTC. The chain couples TRBV6-1 to TRBJ1-2; 10 bases are a match to TRBD1. This CDR3 is built from 15 residues. V dropped 1 base and J dropped 5; count of bases not matched to a gene: 4. CDR1 and CDR2 from the germline V gene are MNHNS and SASEGT.

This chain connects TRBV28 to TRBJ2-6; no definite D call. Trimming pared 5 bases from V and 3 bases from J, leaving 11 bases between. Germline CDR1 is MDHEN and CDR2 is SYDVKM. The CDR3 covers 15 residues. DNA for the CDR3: TGTGCCAGCAGTCTACCCGTCCGTGGGGCCAACGTCCTGACTTTC. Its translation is CASSLPVRGANVLTF.

The CDR3 DNA is TGTGCCAGCAGTTACGACAGGGGGGACACTGAAGCTTTCTTT. This codes for CASSYDRGDTEAFF. The rearrangement joins TRBV7-6 to TRBJ1-1; 9 positions agree with TRBD1. V was pared by 6 bases and J by 3 bases, with 5 bases of the junction left unmatched. From germline, CDR1 is SGHVS and CDR2 FNYEAQ. The CDR3 consists of 14 residues. Looking up the rest from reference TRBV7-6 and TRBJ1-1 gives the full variable domain: GAGVSQSPRYKVTKRGQDVALRCDPISGHVSLYWYRQALGQGPEFLTYFNYEAQQDKSGLPNDRFSAERPEGSISTLTIQRTEQRDSAMYRCASSYDRGDTEAFFGQGTRLTVV.

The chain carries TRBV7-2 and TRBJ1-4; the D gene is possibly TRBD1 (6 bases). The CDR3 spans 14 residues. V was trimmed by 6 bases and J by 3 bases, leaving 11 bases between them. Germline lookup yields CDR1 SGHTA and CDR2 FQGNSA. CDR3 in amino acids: CASRAGAANEKLFF. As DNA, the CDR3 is TGTGCCAGCAGGGCAGGGGCTGCTAATGAAAAACTGTTTTTT.

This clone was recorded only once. This chain's CDR3 is CASSQESGYSSYNEQFF. The CDR3 nucleotides read TGCGCCAGCAGCCAAGAGAGCGGTTATAGCTCCTACAATGAGCAGTTCTTC. The chain uses TRBV4-1 and TRBJ2-1; possible D gene TRBD2, 5 bases. Trimming left V 0 bases short and J 0 bases short, with 12 bases between. Germline V CDR1 and CDR2: MGHRA, YSYEKL. The CDR3 spans 17 residues.

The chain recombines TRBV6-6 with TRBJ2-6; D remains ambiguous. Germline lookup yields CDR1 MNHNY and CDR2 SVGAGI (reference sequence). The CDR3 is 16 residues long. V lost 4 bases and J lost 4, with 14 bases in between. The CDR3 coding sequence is TGTGCCAGCAGTTCTTCTTGGGCGTCGGGGGCCAACGTCCTGACTTTC. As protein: CASSSSWASGANVLTF.